These T cell receptor beta chains were read from a single sample in a study of blood T cells in healthy people across ages. TCRdb re-derived calls from the 5' RACE reads in MiXCR, one entry per CDR3 protein. Seen here are 700,000 to 950,000 distinct CDR3 sequences, roughly 45% observed once, and the top ten hold under 25%. Material: blood. All receptors come from an older woman in good health. Both conserved end residues are part of each CDR3. Fields, in order: V gene, CDR3 protein.

>TRBV4-2
CASRGGQGSTDTQYF
>TRBV6-2/TRBV6-3
CASSPWQANTEAFF
>TRBV20-1
CSAPSWAKTMNYGYTF
>TRBV5-1
CASLLTGGAETQYF
>TRBV7-3
CASSLTGDGTYEQYF
>TRBV20-1
CSAPSFSSYNEQYF
>TRBV11-2
CASGLGVDQGTDTQYF
>TRBV5-1
CASTQDANEKLFF
>TRBV12-3/TRBV12-4
CASSFRVWRTDAQYF
>TRBV10-3
CAISGGVTSGYTF
>TRBV18
CASSPQGVSGANVLTF
>TRBV5-8
CASTPPPRPLRPDTQYF
>TRBV10-3
CAATGGPENSPLHF
>TRBV7-2
CASSRDNGVNEQFF
>TRBV20-1
CGAPRDVGQPQHF
>TRBV12-3/TRBV12-4
CASRETGGGDYGYTF
>TRBV20-1
CSANSGATNTGELFF
>TRBV2
CASSEGRGGEQYF
>TRBV18
CASSQQQGISYEQYF
>TRBV7-2
CASSSMGGAGYSPLHF
>TRBV5-1
CASSLGRYQETQYF
>TRBV7-3
CASSLTGTVDSQETQYF
>TRBV28
CASRSDSGAYTDTQYF